Each of the 26 T cell receptor beta chains below was sequenced from the same sample in a study of T cell repertoires in cytomegalovirus infection. Using its own MiXCR run on the reads, TCRdb lists one record per CDR3 protein. The sample comprises about 260,000 distinct CDR3 sequences, roughly 9.1% of which are singletons, and around 15% rests with the top ten. The sequenced material came from PBMCs. The receptors originated from a human donor in good health (CMV status not recorded). Some clones in this sample may be carry-over from other donors' samples.

The chain joins TRBV6-2 or TRBV6-3 to TRBJ1-6; TRBD1 agrees at 11 bases. Germline assignment: CDR1 MNHEY and CDR2 SVGEGT. The CDR3 totals 17 residues. The junction had 7 bases not matched to a gene; V was cut back by 6 bases and J by 3 bases. CDR3 coding DNA: TGTGCCAGCAGAGACGGGACAGGGGGTGTCTATAATTCACCCCTCCACTTT. This sequence encodes CASRDGTGGVYNSPLHF.

The rearrangement uses TRBV20-1 and TRBJ2-5, with D perhaps TRBD2 (6 bases). V gave up 6 bases and J gave up 1 base, with 15 bases separating them. This CDR3 is 14 amino acids long. Germline loops: CDR1 DFQATT, CDR2 SNEGSKA (reference sequence). The CDR3 DNA follows: TGCAGTGCAGGGGCGGGAACGACCCAAGAGACCCAGTACTTC. This sequence encodes CSAGAGTTQETQYF.

The gene calls are TRBV7-2 and TRBJ1-2; 7 nucleotides match TRBD1. CDR3 length: 14 residues. V shed 7 bases and J 0 bases; nucleotides not matched to a gene: 5. CDR1 SGHTA and CDR2 FQGNSA come from the germline V gene. The CDR3 DNA is TGTGCCAGCAACCAGGGGGGGACTAACTATGGCTACACCTTC. Residues: CASNQGGTNYGYTF.

This clonotype was counted a few times. The chain is built from TRBV6-5 and TRBJ1-1; weak D call: TRBD1 (6 bases). The CDR3 loop spans 14 amino acids. V lost 2 bases, J lost 3 bases, and 10 bases lay in between. The germline CDR1 and CDR2 sequences are MNHEY and SVGAGI. The CDR3 region has the DNA TGTGCCAGCAGTTACCGGGGGGCCGACACTGAAGCTTTCTTT. This sequence encodes CASSYRGADTEAFF.

This clonotype was counted many times. The CDR3, as DNA: TGTGCCAGCAGCTCGAGGACTAGCGGGTTTTACAATGAGCAGTTCTTC. The encoded protein is CASSSRTSGFYNEQFF. V is TRBV7-2 and J is TRBJ2-1; TRBD2 matches at 11 bases. Germline CDR1 reads SGHTA; CDR2 reads FQGNSA. J was trimmed by 4 bases and V by 4 bases; bases with no gene match: 6. The CDR3 has 16 amino acids.

This clonotype was seen repeatedly, ten times or more. V is TRBV10-3 and J is TRBJ2-1; D is possibly TRBD1 (5 bases). The CDR3 consists of 16 residues. Trimming shortened V by 0 bases and J by 4 bases, and 13 bases separated the two germline ends. The germline CDR1 and CDR2 sequences are ENHRY and SYGVKD. CDR3 in amino acids: CAISESMAGQYNEQFF. CDR3 nucleotides: TGTGCCATCAGTGAGTCGATGGCAGGACAATACAATGAGCAGTTCTTC.

The rearrangement joins TRBV15 to TRBJ2-7, with D possibly TRBD2 on 6 matching bases. V was clipped by 6 bases and J by 0 bases, with 12 bases between them. The CDR3 contains 14 residues. Germline lookup yields CDR1 LNHNV and CDR2 YYDKDF (reference sequence). CDR3 nucleotide sequence: TGTGCCACCAGGCCGACCGGGAGCTCCTACGAGCAGTACTTC. Translated, it gives CATRPTGSSYEQYF.

This clonotype was counted many times. This chain joins TRBV28 and TRBJ2-6, with D perhaps TRBD1 (5 bases). V gave up 7 bases and J gave up 2 bases, with 18 bases separating them. CDR3 size: 17 residues. CDR1 is MDHEN, CDR2 SYDVKM, per germline. CDR3 protein: CASTRVLRETGANVLTF. Written as DNA, the CDR3 is TGTGCCAGCACCCGAGTCCTCAGGGAAACTGGGGCCAACGTCCTGACTTTC.

This clonotype was counted between two and nine times. The chain joins TRBV20-1 to TRBJ1-2; TRBD1 agrees at 10 bases. Germline assignment: CDR1 DFQATT and CDR2 SNEGSKA (reference sequence). CDR3 size: 17 residues. Trimming cost V 4 bases and J 2 bases; bases outside gene matches: 13. Written as DNA, the CDR3 is TGCAGTGCTACCCTACCGCCGGGACAGGGGTTCAACTATGGCTACACCTTC. Its protein is CSATLPPGQGFNYGYTF.

CDR3 sequence reads: CSAEEPVQGRRGYTF. CDR3 in DNA: TGCAGTGCCGAGGAGCCGGTACAGGGACGGCGTGGCTACACCTTC. V usage is TRBV20-1 and J usage is TRBJ1-2; a weak D match, TRBD1 (6 bases). Trimming took 6 bases from V and 7 from J, leaving 24 bases between them. CDR1 and CDR2 from the germline V gene are DFQATT and SNEGSKA (reference sequence). CDR3 size: 15 residues.

This clonotype was found many times. The rearrangement uses TRBV5-1 and TRBJ2-7; TRBD2 aligns across 8 bases. With 0 bases clipped from V and 6 bases from J, the junction kept 8 bases outside the gene matches. The CDR3 spans 15 residues. Germline V gene lookup returns CDR1 SGHRS and CDR2 YFSETQ. The DNA for the CDR3 is TGCGCCAGCAGCTTGGGAGGAAAGCGGGAGAGCGAGCAGTACTTC. Its protein is CASSLGGKRESEQYF.

This clonotype was detected a few times. The chain employs TRBV5-1 and TRBJ1-4, with D hard to call. V lost 4 bases and J 4 bases, leaving 14 bases between the germline ends. The CDR3 runs to 15 residues. The germline CDR1 and CDR2 sequences are SGHRS and YFSETQ. The CDR3 sequence is CASSSREQHNEKLFF. CDR3 nucleotides: TGCGCCAGCAGCAGCCGGGAGCAGCATAATGAAAAACTGTTTTTT.

This clonotype has a handful of counts. The V and J genes are TRBV5-6 and TRBJ1-5; 8 bases are shared with TRBD1. V was pared by 2 bases and J by 5 bases, with 6 bases of the junction left unmatched. Germline values: CDR1 SGHDT, CDR2 YYEEEE. CDR3 length equals 15 residues. CDR3 protein: CASSLWTGSDQPQHF. CDR3 sequence (DNA): TGTGCCAGCAGCTTATGGACAGGGAGCGATCAGCCCCAGCATTTT.

This clonotype was recorded a few times. The CDR3 bases are TGTGCCAGTGGGACCACCACAGATACGCAGTATTTT. As protein: CASGTTTDTQYF. The chain joins TRBV19 to TRBJ2-3; D may be TRBD1 or TRBD2 (5 bases each). This CDR3 is 12 amino acids long. Germline V gene lookup returns CDR1 LNHDA and CDR2 SQIVND (reference sequence). V was shortened by 8 bases and J by 2 bases, with 8 bases between the two germline ends.

This clonotype was found many times. DNA for the CDR3: TGTGCCAGCAGCCGCGGGGGTCGCTCCTACGAGCAGTACTTC. It specifies CASSRGGRSYEQYF. The V gene is TRBV7-2, the J gene TRBJ2-7; 7 bases are shared with TRBD2. V was pared by 5 bases and J by 0 bases, with 4 bases of the junction left unmatched. Germline V CDR1 and CDR2: SGHTA, FQGNSA. The CDR3 covers 14 residues.

In its sample, this clonotype was seen many times. V is TRBV11-2 and J is TRBJ1-1; 7 bases are a match to TRBD1. The V gene end was trimmed by 2 bases and the J gene end by 4 bases; junction bases not matched to a gene: 7. The germline V gene has CDR1 SGHAT and CDR2 FQNNGV. The CDR3 consists of 15 residues. The CDR3 protein is CASSLFPRGVTEAFF. The CDR3 DNA reads as TGTGCCAGCAGCTTATTCCCCAGGGGGGTCACTGAAGCTTTCTTT.

This clonotype came up many times. The J gene is TRBJ2-7, the V gene TRBV7-2; 7 positions match TRBD2. J gave up 3 bases and V 5 bases, and 7 bases lay outside the gene matches. CDR1 is SGHTA, CDR2 FQGNSA, per germline. The CDR3 extends over 14 amino acids. The CDR3 protein is CASSHRGDFYEQYF. CDR3 bases: TGTGCCAGCAGCCACCGGGGGGATTTCTACGAGCAGTACTTC.

Ten or more counts support this clonotype. The chain has TRBV5-3 and TRBJ1-2, with 9 positions matching TRBD1. TRBV5-3 is assigned to the ORF class and has an uncertain function. Trimming took 8 bases from V and 5 from J; bases not matched to a gene: 10. CDR3 size: 14 residues. The DNA for the CDR3 is TGTGCCAGCAGCATGGGACAGGGAAGTTATGGCTACACCTTC. Translation: CASSMGQGSYGYTF.

This clonotype came up many times. The rearrangement links TRBV7-2 to TRBJ2-7; D is unresolved. There are 11 residues in the CDR3. Germline loops: CDR1 SGHTA, CDR2 FQGNSA. V dropped 5 bases and J dropped 6 bases, with 8 bases sitting between them. This CDR3 reads CASSPRSEQYF. The CDR3 DNA reads as TGTGCCAGCAGCCCGAGAAGCGAGCAGTACTTC.

The chain recombines TRBV28 with TRBJ2-7; D remains ambiguous. The germline gives CDR1 MDHEN, CDR2 SYDVKM. The V end was cut by 0 bases, the J end by 1 base, with 7 bases between. The CDR3 extends over 14 amino acids. CDR3 amino acids: CASSLWGQSYEQYF. The CDR3 nucleotides are TGTGCCAGCAGTTTATGGGGTCAGTCCTACGAGCAGTACTTC. The variable domain in full, with the rest retrieved from reference TRBV28 and TRBJ2-7, is DVKVTQSSRYLVKRTGEKVFLECVQDMDHENMFWYRQDPGLGLRLIYFSYDVKMKEKGDIPEGYSVSREKKERFSLILESASTNQTSMYLCASSLWGQSYEQYFGPGTRLTVT.

The chain joins TRBV27 to TRBJ2-2; D not certain. Germline V gene lookup returns CDR1 MNHEY and CDR2 SMNVEV (reference sequence). This CDR3 is built from 13 residues. The V gene lost 11 bases and the J gene lost 4 bases, with 14 bases spanning the gap. The CDR3 spells CAARGSFTGELFF. CDR3 DNA: TGTGCCGCCCGAGGAAGCTTCACCGGGGAGCTGTTTTTT.

In this sample, this clonotype turned up a few times. The CDR3 DNA reads TGTGCCAGCAGTTCACCCCACCGACTAGCGGGGGACTACAATGAGCAGTTCTTC. Amino acids: CASSSPHRLAGDYNEQFF. This chain links TRBV6-2 or TRBV6-3 with TRBJ2-1, with 12 bases lining up with TRBD2. Trimming removed 4 bases from V and 3 bases from J; junction bases left unmatched: 10. The CDR3 runs to 18 residues. The germline gives CDR1 MNHEY, CDR2 SVGEGT.

This chain uses TRBV2 with TRBJ1-4; 9 nucleotides line up with TRBD1. The CDR3 is 15 residues long. Germline CDR1 and CDR2: SNHLY and FYNNEI. Unmatched junction bases numbered 5, after V lost 6 bases and J lost 3 bases. The chain's CDR3 is CASRPGQGSNEKLFF. The CDR3 DNA is TGTGCCAGCAGGCCTGGACAGGGGTCTAATGAAAAACTGTTTTTT.

This clonotype was recorded at least ten times. The chain has TRBV7-2 and TRBJ1-2; D is unresolved. The ends were cut back, 1 base at V and 4 bases at J, with 16 bases in the middle. The length of the CDR3 is 16 residues. From germline, CDR1 is SGHTA and CDR2 FQGNSA. The CDR3: CASSLDIWETGYGYTF. CDR3 DNA sequence: TGTGCCAGCAGCTTAGATATATGGGAAACTGGCTATGGCTACACCTTC.

The rearrangement links TRBV7-2 to TRBJ2-4; D remains ambiguous. V lost 3 bases and J 9 bases, leaving 15 bases between the germline ends. Germline CDR1 and CDR2: SGHTA and FQGNSA. The CDR3 has 14 residues. The CDR3 region has the DNA TGTGCCAGCAGCTTCCCCGCCTCACCAAGCATTCAGTACTTC. It yields the protein CASSFPASPSIQYF.

The sample holds many counts of this clonotype. The rearrangement joins TRBV7-2 to TRBJ1-5; tentatively, D is TRBD1 (5 bases). There are 14 residues in the CDR3. Germline CDR1 and CDR2: SGHTA and FQGNSA. V was clipped by 0 bases and J by 3 bases, with 6 bases between them. The CDR3 bases are TGTGCCAGCAGCTTAGCGGGGGTCAATCAGCCCCAGCATTTT. It yields the protein CASSLAGVNQPQHF.